This T cell receptor (beta chain) was identified in a study of Graves' ophthalmopathy and Graves' hyperthyroidism. The study's findings and limits: In predicting ophthalmopathy progression, the model reached approximately 71% sensitivity and roughly 75% specificity.

Amplification targeted the TCR beta CDR3 regions, with RNA transcripts as the source material. HTBI-primed first-round RT-PCR preceded second-round multiplex PCR. TCRdb independently ran MiXCR on the multiplex PCR reads; one entry per CDR3 protein. The sample holds about 1.2 million distinct CDR3 sequences; about 36% are singletons and the top ten take 11%. This clonotype was counted at least ten times. Its antigen is unknown. This CDR3 comprises 13 residues. Germline V gene data show CDR1 as SGHAT and CDR2 as FQNNGV. Trimming left V 8 bases short and J 1 base short, with 11 bases between. The receptor was isolated from an adult man with Graves' hyperthyroidism. The chain recombines TRBV11-2 with TRBJ1-1; tentative D call: TRBD1 (6 bases). The sequenced sample consisted of peripheral blood or thyroid tissue (not recorded which). The CDR3 region is CASARQANTEAFF. CDR3 coding DNA: TGTGCCAGCGCACGACAGGCGAACACTGAAGCTTTCTTT. Filled out from reference TRBV11-2 and TRBJ1-1, the complete variable domain reads EAGVAQSPRYKIIEKRQSVAFWCNPISGHATLYWYQQILGQGPKLLIQFQNNGVVDDSQLPKDRFSAERLKGVDSTLKIQPAKLEDSAVYLCASARQANTEAFFGQGTRLTVV.